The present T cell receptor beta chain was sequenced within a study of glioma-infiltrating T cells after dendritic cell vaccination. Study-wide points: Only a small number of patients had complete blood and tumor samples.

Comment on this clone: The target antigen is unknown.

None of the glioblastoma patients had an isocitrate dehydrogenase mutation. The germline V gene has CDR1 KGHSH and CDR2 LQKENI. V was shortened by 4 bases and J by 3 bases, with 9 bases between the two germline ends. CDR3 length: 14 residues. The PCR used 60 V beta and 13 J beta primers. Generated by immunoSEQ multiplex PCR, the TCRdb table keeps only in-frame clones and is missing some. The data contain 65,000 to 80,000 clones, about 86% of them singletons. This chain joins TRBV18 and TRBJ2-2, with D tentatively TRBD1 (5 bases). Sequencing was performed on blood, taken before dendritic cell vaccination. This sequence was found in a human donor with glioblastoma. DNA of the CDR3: TGTGCCAGCTCACTCGACAGCGACACCGGGGAGCTGTTTTTT. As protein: CASSLDSDTGELFF. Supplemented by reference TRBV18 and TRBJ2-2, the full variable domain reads NAGVMQNPRHLVRRRGQEARLRCSPMKGHSHVYWYRQLPEEGLKFMVYLQKENIIDESGMPKERFSAEFPKEGPSILRIQQVVRGDSAAYFCASSLDSDTGELFFGEGSRLTVL.